Given below is one T cell receptor (beta chain) in context. The antigen is unknown. The data are from a study of identical twins. General study points: Out-of-frame TCR alpha sharing in monozygotic twins exceeded recombination model predictions. Memory repertoires lacked the insertion deficit that abundant cord blood beta clonotypes showed.

The length of the CDR3 is 15 residues. V lost 1 base and J 0 bases, leaving 7 bases between the germline ends. Per germline, CDR1 LNHNV and CDR2 YYDKDF (reference sequence). MiXCR was run by TCRdb on the 5' RACE reads, yielding one entry per CDR3 protein. In the table there are around 680,000 distinct CDR3 sequences, 8% to 9% of which are singletons. The data also belong to a second study, concerning yellow fever vaccine responses in identical twins. That source notes: Twins reportedly appeared to share part of their vaccine T cell response while keeping part individual.

This sequence was found in a woman aged 18-29 years in good health. The sequenced material came from PBMCs. The chain combines TRBV15 with TRBJ2-1; either TRBD1 or TRBD2 may fit D (5 bases each). For the CDR3, the DNA is TGTGCCACCAGCAGAGCGGGGCCCTCCTACAATGAGCAGTTCTTC. This translates into CATSRAGPSYNEQFF.